This is a list of T cell receptor beta chains from one sample in a study of T cells in Graves' hyperthyroidism and ophthalmopathy. TCRdb itself ran the multiplex PCR reads through MiXCR, one entry per CDR3 protein. The repertoire holds more than 350,000 distinct CDR3 sequences, with 14% as singletons. The sample consisted of blood. All receptors derive from a woman aged 25 to 45 with Graves' ophthalmopathy. CDR3s include the opening cysteine and the closing phenylalanine or tryptophan. Fields, in order: J gene, V gene, CDR3 protein.

j_call: TRBJ2-5; v_call: TRBV7-9; cdr3_aa: CASSFPNQETQYF
j_call: TRBJ1-2; v_call: TRBV20-1; cdr3_aa: CSARGWPAYGYTF
j_call: TRBJ2-7; v_call: TRBV11-2; cdr3_aa: CASSLVRDKRYEQYF
j_call: TRBJ2-1; v_call: TRBV5-8; cdr3_aa: CASSLEGGWYNEQFF
j_call: TRBJ2-1; v_call: TRBV27; cdr3_aa: CASTPMRGESYNEQFF
j_call: TRBJ2-7; v_call: TRBV6-1; cdr3_aa: CASRVGLPTTYEQYF
j_call: TRBJ1-5; v_call: TRBV19; cdr3_aa: CASSIEAWKQPQHF
j_call: TRBJ2-5; v_call: TRBV19; cdr3_aa: CASSMARLETQYF
j_call: TRBJ2-3; v_call: TRBV7-2; cdr3_aa: CASSLGGLAGDTQYF
j_call: TRBJ1-6; v_call: TRBV7-8; cdr3_aa: CASSLATGWDSPLHF
j_call: TRBJ1-1; v_call: TRBV3-1; cdr3_aa: CASSPRREIATEAFF
j_call: TRBJ1-2; v_call: TRBV14; cdr3_aa: CASSLSQGPGVTYGYTF
j_call: TRBJ2-3; v_call: TRBV7-9; cdr3_aa: CANSRGGDSTDTQYF
j_call: TRBJ2-1; v_call: TRBV4-1; cdr3_aa: CASSQDRSAPYYEQFF
j_call: TRBJ1-2; v_call: TRBV7-2; cdr3_aa: CASNPNRGSGYGYTF
j_call: TRBJ2-7; v_call: TRBV7-2; cdr3_aa: CASSLEAGRMGEQYF
j_call: TRBJ1-5; v_call: TRBV27; cdr3_aa: CASRSQGDFQPQHF
j_call: TRBJ2-5; v_call: TRBV5-1; cdr3_aa: CASSAQGYKETQYF
j_call: TRBJ2-5; v_call: TRBV11-2; cdr3_aa: CASSPGHRRSKETQYF
j_call: TRBJ2-7; v_call: TRBV7-9; cdr3_aa: CATEGAGHYEQYF
j_call: TRBJ1-6; v_call: TRBV13; cdr3_aa: CASSLGGPGYNSPLHF
j_call: TRBJ2-2; v_call: TRBV10-3; cdr3_aa: CAISESWRMNTGELFF
j_call: TRBJ2-7; v_call: TRBV29-1; cdr3_aa: CSVEENTYEQYF
j_call: TRBJ1-6; v_call: TRBV7-9; cdr3_aa: CASSHTRDSASPLHF
j_call: TRBJ1-5; v_call: TRBV6-1; cdr3_aa: CARSGTGTVGRQPQHF
j_call: TRBJ1-1; v_call: TRBV10-2; cdr3_aa: CASKGGDRWSAEAFF
j_call: TRBJ2-7; v_call: TRBV28; cdr3_aa: CASSPTSYEQYF
j_call: TRBJ1-2; v_call: TRBV27; cdr3_aa: CASSPTGKSNYGYTF
j_call: TRBJ1-1; v_call: TRBV27; cdr3_aa: CATQWDLNRGLNTEAFF
j_call: TRBJ2-1; v_call: TRBV6-1; cdr3_aa: CASSPGGGTYNEQFF
j_call: TRBJ2-1; v_call: TRBV5-6; cdr3_aa: CASSWGTSGGLSSYNEQFF
j_call: TRBJ2-1; v_call: TRBV28; cdr3_aa: CAGALQGDNEQFF
j_call: TRBJ2-1; v_call: TRBV7-2; cdr3_aa: CASSLSVLEWNEQFF
j_call: TRBJ1-4; v_call: TRBV10-1; cdr3_aa: CASGDRGGEKLFF
j_call: TRBJ1-6; v_call: TRBV6-1; cdr3_aa: CASSPIVAGSSYNSPLHF
j_call: TRBJ1-5; v_call: TRBV20-1; cdr3_aa: CSARDLQTGANQPQHF
j_call: TRBJ2-7; v_call: TRBV4-1; cdr3_aa: CASSPGGDSGGYEQYF
j_call: TRBJ2-1; v_call: TRBV28; cdr3_aa: CASSGTSGVHKGEQFF
j_call: TRBJ2-1; v_call: TRBV12-3/TRBV12-4; cdr3_aa: CASSQRESKHEQFF
j_call: TRBJ2-7; v_call: TRBV6-1; cdr3_aa: CASTSLAGEYEQYF
j_call: TRBJ2-5; v_call: TRBV14; cdr3_aa: CASSPLGQETQYF
j_call: TRBJ1-1; v_call: TRBV29-1; cdr3_aa: CSVEGTGAPREAFF
j_call: TRBJ2-1; v_call: TRBV2; cdr3_aa: CASRGERGGRNEQFF
j_call: TRBJ2-5; v_call: TRBV7-6; cdr3_aa: CASSLAHVGQETQYF
j_call: TRBJ1-5; v_call: TRBV6-1; cdr3_aa: CASSERMGARSNQPQHF
j_call: TRBJ2-2; v_call: TRBV10-2; cdr3_aa: CASSERDTGELFF
j_call: TRBJ1-1; v_call: TRBV6-1; cdr3_aa: CASRQTGGFDTEAFF
j_call: TRBJ1-2; v_call: TRBV6-1; cdr3_aa: CASSSDKPGGYTF
j_call: TRBJ2-4; v_call: TRBV28; cdr3_aa: CASGPDLAKNIQYF
j_call: TRBJ1-2; v_call: TRBV15; cdr3_aa: CATSRERQGATGYTF
j_call: TRBJ1-3; v_call: TRBV12-3/TRBV12-4; cdr3_aa: CASSLRVATGSGNTIYF
j_call: TRBJ1-1; v_call: TRBV27; cdr3_aa: CATGPTGVRILDTEASF
j_call: TRBJ2-5; v_call: TRBV3-1; cdr3_aa: CASSPGTSGQETQYF
j_call: TRBJ1-5; v_call: TRBV28; cdr3_aa: CASSSTFPNQPQHF
j_call: TRBJ1-1; v_call: TRBV2; cdr3_aa: CATLGSGIRVTEAFF